This T cell receptor beta chain is from a study of shared clonotypes between healthy human individuals. Study-level information: Researchers assigned three CD4 naive, three CD4 memory, two CD8 naive and one CD8 memory plate to each donor.

The V gene end was trimmed by 3 bases and the J gene end by 7 bases; junction bases not matched to a gene: 9. Looked up from germline, CDR1 is MNHEY and CDR2 is SMNVEV (reference sequence). There are 16 residues in the CDR3. General observations from the study: Clonotype sharing among donors, it was expected, would be affected by sequencing depth.

Concerning this clone itself: Its antigen is unidentified.

The protocol was immunoSEQ multiplex PCR, while the TCRdb copy is restricted to in-frame clones and leaves out a portion. This sample has 2 million to 2.5 million clones, with approximately 90% found just once. This chain joins TRBV27 and TRBJ2-1, with 10 nucleotides matching TRBD1. The sequencing input was naive CD4+ T cells from PBMCs. Documented subset: CD45RA+ positively selected. The sequence was collected from a man in his late teens or twenties in good health. Some clones in this sample may be carry-over from other donors' samples. The CDR3 sequence: CASSFGPGQGLNEQFF. CDR3 nucleotides: TGTGCCAGCAGTTTTGGCCCGGGACAGGGGTTGAATGAGCAGTTCTTC.